The entry that follows covers one T cell receptor beta chain sequence. Its cognate antigen is unknown. The deep-level immunoSEQ assay was used. TCRdb keeps only in-frame clones here, not all; method: immunoSEQ multiplex PCR. The sample lists a few hundred thousand clones, more than 60% seen once, with about 10% in the top ten. The investigators split CD4+ cells into a CD45RA+ naive subset and a CD45RA-negative memory subset. This sample was taken from a study of shared clonotypes between healthy human individuals. At the level of the study: CD4 naive cells filled three plates per donor, CD4 memory three, CD8 naive two and CD8 memory one.

Study-wide findings and caveats: Investigators expected sequencing depth to affect clonotype sharing among donors.

The CDR3 has 17 residues. In germline, CDR1 is MGHDK, CDR2 SYGVNS. V was cut by 2 bases and J by 1 base, with 16 bases left in between. The TCR originated in a man aged 25-40 years in good health. The chain joins TRBV25-1 to TRBJ2-3; D not resolved. Sample: memory CD4+ T cells sorted from blood. The subset here: CD45RA-negative fraction. The CDR3: CASSEGWKLARTDTQYF. In DNA, the CDR3 is TGTGCCAGCAGTGAAGGGTGGAAGTTGGCCCGCACAGATACGCAGTATTTT. Full variable domain (outside the CDR3, taken from reference TRBV25-1 and TRBJ2-3): EADIYQTPRYLVIGTGKKITLECSQTMGHDKMYWYQQDPGMELHLIHYSYGVNSTEKGDLSSESTVSRIRTEHFPLTLESARPSHTSQYLCASSEGWKLARTDTQYFGPGTRLTVL.